A selection of T cell receptor beta chains follows, all from one sample in a study of blood T cell repertoires in COVID-19. Using immunoSEQ multiplex PCR, the repertoire was profiled, and TCRdb retains in-frame clones only, with some absent. The sample consists of 200,000 to 250,000 clones, about four fifths of them appearing once. The sequenced sample was PBMCs or T cells enriched from blood (not recorded which). The receptor set was obtained from a woman in her thirties or forties with acute COVID-19. The CDR3 runs from the conserved cysteine through the conserved F or W. Fields, in order: clone size, V gene, D gene, J gene, CDR3 DNA, CDR3 protein. A D gene is named only where the DNA matches it firmly. Size tells how often a clone was seen (once, few, many) or the class of an expanded clone, and some rows leave it out.

>-|TRBV7-9|-|TRBJ1-5
TGTGCCAGCAGCTCCACAGGTCAGCCCCAGCATTTT
CASSSTGQPQHF
>-|TRBV7-2|-|TRBJ2-2
TGTGCCAGCAATCAACTCGGTGTCCCGGGCACCGGGGAGCTGTTTTTT
CASNQLGVPGTGELFF
>-|TRBV6-5|-|TRBJ1-2
TGTGCCAGCAGTCGCCAGGGGTATGGCTACACCTTC
CASSRQGYGYTF
>-|TRBV11-2|-|TRBJ2-2
TGTGCCAGCGTCCCCACCGGGGGAGAGGGTACCGGGGAGCTGTTTTTT
CASVPTGGEGTGELFF
>-|TRBV5-1|-|TRBJ1-2
TGCGCCAGCAGCTTTTCCCCGGCAGGGGAAGGCTACACCTTC
CASSFSPAGEGYTF
>-|TRBV11-2|-|TRBJ1-5
TGTGCCAGCAGTTTTTCAGGGTCCCAGCCCCAGCATTTT
CASSFSGSQPQHF
>-|TRBV18|-|TRBJ2-7
TGTGCCAGCTCACCATCTATGGAGCAGAGACAGGAGATCTACGAGCAGTACTTC
CASSPSMEQRQEIYEQYF
>-|TRBV6-5|TRBD1|TRBJ2-7
TGTGCCAGCAGTTACAGCAGGGACAGGAGAGGGGAGCAGTACTTC
CASSYSRDRRGEQYF
>-|TRBV7-2|-|TRBJ1-1
TGTGCCAGCAGCTTTTCGGCGGACACTGAAGCTTTCTTT
CASSFSADTEAFF
>-|TRBV3-1/TRBV3-2|-|TRBJ2-2
TGTGCCAGCAGCCAAGTTGGCCTCGGGGTTCCCGGGGAGCTGTTTTTT
CASSQVGLGVPGELFF
>-|TRBV24-1|-|TRBJ1-1
TGTGCCACCAGTGCTCAGGGGAACACTGAAGCTTTCTTT
CATSAQGNTEAFF
>-|TRBV11-2|-|TRBJ2-3
TGTGCCAGCAGCTGGGGGGGGCTCGGGGCAGATACGCAGTATTTT
CASSWGGLGADTQYF
>-|TRBV25-1|-|TRBJ1-4
TGTGCCAGCAGTGGACCCGAGACCACAGTTTGGACTAATGAAAAACTGTTTTTT
CASSGPETTVWTNEKLFF
>-|TRBV7-9|-|TRBJ2-5
TGTGCCAGCACCGAGGGGGGGTTGGACGAGACCCAGTACTTC
CASTEGGLDETQYF
>-|TRBV30|TRBD1|TRBJ1-5
TGTGCCTGGAGCCGGGACAGGGGAGAACAGCCCCAGCATTTT
CAWSRDRGEQPQHF
>once|TRBV19|TRBD1|TRBJ2-1
TGTGCCAGTAGTATAGATGGGAGAGGGGGCGGATTGAATGAGCAGTTCTTC
CASSIDGRGGGLNEQFF
>once|TRBV5-4|-|TRBJ1-2
TGTGCCAGCAGCTTTACACAGGGTAACGGCTACACCTTC
CASSFTQGNGYTF
>few|TRBV15|TRBD2|TRBJ2-1
TGTGCCACCAGCAGAGAAGGGACTAGCGGCTCCTACAATGAGCAGTTCTTC
CATSREGTSGSYNEQFF
>-|TRBV30|-|TRBJ1-4
TGTGCCATGTCGGGGGGCGGAAAACTGTTTTTT
CAMSGGGKLFF
>-|TRBV5-1|-|TRBJ2-1
TGCGCCAGCAGCTTGGGAACTAGGGATGAGCAGTTCTTC
CASSLGTRDEQFF
>-|TRBV18|-|TRBJ1-4
TGTGCCAGCTCACCACTCAAGGGAGTTGGGCAAACTAATGAAAAACTGTTTTTT
CASSPLKGVGQTNEKLFF
>-|TRBV7-3|-|TRBJ2-3
TGTGCCAGCAGCCCAACTAGCACAGATACGCAGTATTTT
CASSPTSTDTQYF
>-|TRBV5-6|-|TRBJ2-1
TGTGCCAGCAGCTTGGGTCCAGGGGGGCCTTCCTACAATGAGCAGTTCTTC
CASSLGPGGPSYNEQFF
>-|TRBV9|-|TRBJ1-2
TGTGCCAGCAGCGCCCACCACAGGTACCCCGGATATGGCTACACCTTC
CASSAHHRYPGYGYTF
>-|TRBV7-9|TRBD1|TRBJ1-6
TGTGCCAGCAGCCTAGGACAGGACAATTCACCCCTCCACTTT
CASSLGQDNSPLHF
>few|TRBV2|-|TRBJ1-6
TGTGCCAGCCAACACGAGGAGAAAAGGTCCTCACCCCTCCACTTT
CASQHEEKRSSPLHF
>-|TRBV18|TRBD1|TRBJ2-7
TGTGCCAGCTCCACAGGGGGGATTCCCTACGAGCAGTACTTC
CASSTGGIPYEQYF
>-|TRBV28|-|TRBJ1-5
TGTGCCAGCACCTCGGGGTGGAATCAGCCCCAGCATTTT
CASTSGWNQPQHF
>-|TRBV6-5|-|TRBJ1-1
TGTGCCACCAACCTACACCCGGGTTCTGAAGCTTTCTTT
CATNLHPGSEAFF
>-|TRBV18|-|TRBJ2-2
TGTGCCAGCTCACCCGGCACCGGGGAGCTGTTTTTT
CASSPGTGELFF
>-|TRBV6-1|-|TRBJ1-5
TGTGCCAGCAGTGAAGTATTGTCGGGACAGCCCCAGCATTTT
CASSEVLSGQPQHF
>-|TRBV12-5|TRBD1|TRBJ2-2
TGTGCTAGTGGTACAGGGGTTATGCGCACCGGGGAGCTGTTTTTT
CASGTGVMRTGELFF
>-|TRBV3-1/TRBV3-2|TRBD2|TRBJ2-3
TGTGCCAGCAGCCAAGATCCCCAAAGACTAGCGGGGGAGGATACGCAGTATTTT
CASSQDPQRLAGEDTQYF
>-|TRBV5-6|TRBD2|TRBJ2-3
TGTGCCAGCAGCTTGTCGGGCGGGAGCCGAACAGATACGCAGTATTTT
CASSLSGGSRTDTQYF
>-|TRBV19|TRBD1|TRBJ1-5
TGTGCCAGTAGGGACAGGAGGAGCAATCAGCCCCAGCATTTT
CASRDRRSNQPQHF
>-|TRBV5-1|TRBD2|TRBJ2-5
TGCGCCAGCAGAGTAGCGGGAGGCATTGCCCGGGGAGTAGAGACCCAGTACTTC
CASRVAGGIARGVETQYF
>few|TRBV21-1|-|TRBJ1-5
TGTGCCAGCAGCAAAGTAGATCAGCCCCAGCATTTT
CASSKVDQPQHF
>-|TRBV10-3|TRBD1|TRBJ1-5
TGTGCCATCAGCTTCGACAGGGGCACTCAGCCCCAGCATTTT
CAISFDRGTQPQHF
>-|TRBV12-3/TRBV12-4|TRBD1|TRBJ2-2
TGTGCCAGCAACCCACAGGGGAACGGGGAGCTGTTTTTT
CASNPQGNGELFF
>once|TRBV5-4|TRBD1|TRBJ2-1
TGTGCCAGCAGCTTGGCCGGACAGGGTAACAATGAGCAGTTCTTC
CASSLAGQGNNEQFF
>once|TRBV6-6|-|TRBJ2-7
TGTGCCAGCAGTTACATGCAGGGGACCTACGAGCAGTACTTC
CASSYMQGTYEQYF
>-|TRBV3-1/TRBV3-2|-|TRBJ2-3
TGTGCCAGCAGCCAAGAGGGCCGCACAGATACGCAGTATTTT
CASSQEGRTDTQYF
>-|TRBV3-1/TRBV3-2|-|TRBJ1-6
TGTGCCAGCAGCCATGACAGCCTACGCTCACCCCTCCACTTT
CASSHDSLRSPLHF
>-|TRBV18|-|TRBJ2-5
TGTGCCAGCTCACGACAGACAGAGACCCAGTACTTC
CASSRQTETQYF
>once|TRBV13|-|TRBJ2-5
TGTGCCAGCAGCCCCACACCAAACTACGGAGAGACCCAGTACTTC
CASSPTPNYGETQYF
>-|TRBV3-1/TRBV3-2|TRBD1|TRBJ1-2
TGTGCCAGCAGCCAAGCCGACAGGGGGATCTATGGCTACACCTTC
CASSQADRGIYGYTF
>-|TRBV6-4|TRBD2|TRBJ2-1
TGTGCCAGCAGTGAAGCCGGGACTAGCGGGAGCTCCTACAATGAGCAGTTCTTC
CASSEAGTSGSSYNEQFF
>-|TRBV14|-|TRBJ1-2
TGTGCCAGCAGCCTGGAGGGGCGGTCCTATGGCTACACCTTC
CASSLEGRSYGYTF
>-|TRBV25-1|TRBD2|TRBJ2-1
TGTGCCAGCAGTCCCGGGACTAGCGAGAATGAGCAGTTCTTC
CASSPGTSENEQFF
>-|TRBV7-3|-|TRBJ2-3
TGTGCCAGCAGCTTAGGAGGGGACAGTCGTCGGGTTGATACGCAGTATTTT
CASSLGGDSRRVDTQYF
>once|TRBV6-2/TRBV6-3|TRBD2|TRBJ2-3
TGTGCCAGCAGTTATAACCCGGGGAGGGGCACAGATACGCAGTATTTT
CASSYNPGRGTDTQYF
>many|TRBV19|TRBD1|TRBJ1-6
TGTGCCAGTACCTTGGGGACAGGCAGCTCCTATAATTCACCCCTCCACTTT
CASTLGTGSSYNSPLHF
>-|TRBV5-1|-|TRBJ2-4
TGCGCCAGCACTGAGGGGGGGGGTCCCAAAAACATTCAGTACTTC
CASTEGGGPKNIQYF
>-|TRBV28|TRBD2|TRBJ2-1
TGTGCCAGCACCACTCAACCGGGACTAGCGGGAGAAGAGGTTGAGCAGTTCTTC
CASTTQPGLAGEEVEQFF
>-|TRBV19|-|TRBJ1-5
TGTGCCAGTAGCGAAAGGGGGGGACAGCCCCAGCATTTT
CASSERGGQPQHF
>-|TRBV5-1|TRBD2|TRBJ2-5
TGCGCCAGCAGCTTGAGCGGGATCCAAGAGACCCAGTACTTC
CASSLSGIQETQYF
>-|TRBV12-3/TRBV12-4|-|TRBJ1-2
TGTGCCAGCAGTTCTGTCTGGGGGGAAGGCTACACCTTC
CASSSVWGEGYTF
>few|TRBV20-1|-|TRBJ2-1
TGCAGTGCGGGGCATTATGAGCAGTTCTTC
CSAGHYEQFF
>-|TRBV5-1|TRBD1|TRBJ1-2
TGCGCCAGCAGCTTTGGGACAGGATATGGCTACACCTTC
CASSFGTGYGYTF
>-|TRBV27|-|TRBJ2-3
TGTGCCAGCAGTTTTTTTATCGGTTCGAGGGGGGATACGCAGTATTTT
CASSFFIGSRGDTQYF